The present T cell receptor beta chain was sequenced within a study of shared clonotypes between healthy human individuals. Across the study: Donor ages ranged 18 to 49 years: a couple of women, a few men.

Assay: immunoSEQ multiplex PCR; the TCRdb copy retains only in-frame clones and omits some. The sample records roughly 2.1 million clones, about 93% being singletons. The V and J ends lost 1 base and 7 bases, in that order; junction bases with no gene match: 8. Germline CDR1 MGHRA, CDR2 YSYEKL. This CDR3 region has 17 residues. Naive CD8 cells were CD45RO-negative, positively selected for CCR7, excluding terminally differentiated effector memory CD45RA+ cells. This sequence was found in a man between 18 and 29 years old in good health. Some clones in this sample may be carry-over from other donors' samples. The rearrangement links TRBV4-1 to TRBJ2-1; 12 bases are shared with TRBD2. Sequenced sample: naive CD8+ T cells from PBMCs. The CDR3 spells CASSQGLAGGPFNEQFF. CDR3 DNA: TGCGCCAGCAGCCAAGGCCTAGCGGGAGGGCCTTTTAATGAGCAGTTCTTC.